Each of the 10 T cell receptor beta chains below was sequenced from the same sample in a study of blood T cell repertoires in COVID-19. Only in-frame clones appear in the TCRdb table, and some are missing; sequencing was by immunoSEQ multiplex PCR. The sample contains around 110,000 clones, almost 85% of which appear only once. The sample comprised peripheral blood. The receptors stem from a man between 65 and 85 years old with active or convalescent COVID-19.

V gene TRBV7-3 combines with J gene TRBJ2-1; tentatively, D is TRBD2 (5 bases). CDR3 length equals 16 residues. V lost 5 bases and J lost 4, with 18 bases in between. Germline loops: CDR1 SGHTA, CDR2 FQGTGA. The CDR3 spells CASSPRDQTGYNEQFF. The CDR3 DNA reads TGTGCCAGCAGCCCTCGCGACCAGACGGGATACAATGAGCAGTTCTTC.

The V call is TRBV10-3, the J call TRBJ2-1, with TRBD2 matching over 8 bases. The CDR3 is 14 amino acids. V was clipped by 10 bases and J by 6 bases; unmatched bases: 11. CDR1 and CDR2 (germline): ENHRY, SYGVKD. This CDR3 reads CATRPIAGTNEQFF. The CDR3 DNA reads as TGTGCCACCAGGCCCATAGCGGGGACCAATGAGCAGTTCTTC.

The chain is built from TRBV29-1 and TRBJ1-1, with D possibly TRBD1 on 6 matching bases. This CDR3 region has 13 residues. CDR1 SQVTM and CDR2 ANQGSEA come from the germline V gene. V lost 4 bases and J lost 0, with 9 bases in between. The CDR3 spells CSVAGQMNTEAFF. For the CDR3, the DNA is TGCAGCGTTGCCGGACAGATGAACACTGAAGCTTTCTTT.

Only one count was recorded for this clone. This chain uses TRBV2 with TRBJ1-6; 7 nucleotides align to TRBD1. V lost 6 bases, J lost 8 bases, and 7 bases stayed unmatched. CDR1 and CDR2 (germline): SNHLY, FYNNEI. The CDR3 spans 14 residues. The CDR3 sequence: CASRKTGRDSPLHF. The DNA for the CDR3 is TGTGCCAGCAGGAAGACAGGGCGCGATTCACCCCTCCACTTT.

This chain links TRBV28 with TRBJ2-7; 10 bases fit TRBD1. Germline assignment: CDR1 MDHEN and CDR2 SYDVKM. Trimming took 7 bases from V and 2 from J; bases not matched to a gene: 8. This CDR3 has 15 residues. DNA of the CDR3: TGTGCCAGCACCCAAGGACAGGGGGTACCCTACGAGCAGTACTTC. Protein product: CASTQGQGVPYEQYF.

The chain uses TRBV29-1 and TRBJ1-4; TRBD1 is a possible D gene (5 bases). With 1 base removed from V and 8 bases from J, the gap between germline ends came to 8 bases. The CDR3 runs to 12 residues. CDR1 is SQVTM, CDR2 ANQGSEA, per germline. The CDR3 DNA sequence: TGCAGCGTTGAAGGGAGGGGAGAAAAACTGTTTTTT. It specifies CSVEGRGEKLFF.

The chain employs TRBV18 and TRBJ1-1; D is uncertain. CDR1 and CDR2 from the germline V gene are KGHSH and LQKENI. This CDR3 is 14 amino acids long. Deletions cut 6 bases from V and 4 bases from J, with 15 bases between. CDR3 sequence: CASSFPGSGTEAFF. CDR3 bases: TGTGCCAGCTCCTTCCCGGGATCCGGCACTGAAGCTTTCTTT.

The J gene is TRBJ1-4, the V gene TRBV29-1; 7 bases align to TRBD1. The CDR3 is 14 amino acids. Germline assignment: CDR1 SQVTM and CDR2 ANQGSEA. J lost 3 bases, V lost 6 bases, and 7 bases had no gene match. This CDR3 is CSVTTGTANEKLFF. The CDR3 nucleotides are TGCAGCGTCACAACCGGGACAGCTAATGAAAAACTGTTTTTT.

The chain recombines TRBV4-3 with TRBJ1-1; unclear D gene. The V gene lost 0 bases and the J gene lost 0 bases, with 8 bases spanning the gap. This CDR3 is 15 amino acids long. Germline V lookup: CDR1 LGHNA, CDR2 YSLEER. CDR3 DNA sequence: TGCGCCAGCAGCCAAGAAGTGGCCTTGAACACTGAAGCTTTCTTT. Translated: CASSQEVALNTEAFF.

The CDR3 region is CASILNYGYTF. For the CDR3, the DNA is TGTGCCAGCATACTAAACTATGGCTACACCTTC. The gene calls are TRBV27 and TRBJ1-2; D is ambiguous. Germline V gene data show CDR1 as MNHEY and CDR2 as SMNVEV (reference sequence). V lost 7 bases and J 2 bases, leaving 5 bases between the germline ends. This CDR3 spans 11 amino acids.